A selection of T cell receptor beta chains follows, all from one sample in a study of graft-versus-host responses after intestinal transplantation. The antigens these receptors bind are not known. Data came from immunoSEQ multiplex PCR; TCRdb stores just in-frame clones and leaves some out. The sample records 90,000 to 100,000 clones, 90% to 95% being singletons. Sequencing was performed on unstimulated CD8+ T cells sorted from spleen or lymph node cells, taken before intestinal transplant. The origin of the receptors is a human donor who received an intestinal transplant. Each CDR3 is given without its conserved first and last residue.

TRBV14	TRBJ2-2	ASSLRDRGVRELF
TRBV7-9	TRBJ2-7	ASSLTGGAGEYEQY
TRBV5-6	TRBJ2-1	ASTDHVFGGNEQF
TRBV5-8	TRBJ1-5	ASSLEGRGGQPQH
TRBV5-4	TRBJ2-7	ASSNRDRGLSGEQY
TRBV11-3	TRBJ2-1	ASSSGYNNEQF
TRBV19	TRBJ1-2	ASSSGTANYGYT
TRBV27	TRBJ2-1	ASSLAGLFNEQF
TRBV10-2	TRBJ2-1	ATADRGYEQF
TRBV7-2	TRBJ2-3	ASSPRLAGYTDTQY
TRBV28	TRBJ1-5	ASSSLSIRDTRYQPQH
TRBV6-5	TRBJ2-7	ASSPGSGLPYEQY
TRBV15	TRBJ2-7	ATSSLQGARSYEQY
TRBV5-1	TRBJ2-5	ASSLAPLRIAGGETQY
TRBV29-1	TRBJ2-1	SVLDRGPYNEQF
TRBV7-9	TRBJ1-4	ASSQAPGHRGEKLF
TRBV7-9	TRBJ2-1	ASSLATSGRLYNEQF
TRBV2	TRBJ2-7	ASRRTGDYEQY
TRBV27	TRBJ2-7	ASSPMRGYEQY
TRBV10-3	TRBJ2-1	AISEAGQVGNEQF
TRBV6-5	TRBJ2-1	ASSYSHGGIYNEQF
TRBV7-9	TRBJ2-1	ASSSGDGQF
TRBV7-2	TRBJ1-2	ASSLGSGPYGYT
TRBV9	TRBJ2-1	ASSVVADYNEQF
TRBV6-1	TRBJ1-2	ASTVPGQGREGYT
TRBV28	TRBJ2-7	ASSITEFPYEQY
TRBV9	TRBJ2-7	ASSASTSGSEQY
TRBV5-4	TRBJ2-3	ASSLGQGADTQY
TRBV6-1	TRBJ2-1	ASSENKWSSYNEQF
TRBV5-1	TRBJ2-7	ASSYGTGGYEQY
TRBV7-8	TRBJ1-4	ASSPGQAPTNEKLF
TRBV4-1	TRBJ2-7	ASSQEGGVRAYEQY
TRBV5-5	TRBJ2-1	ASSSWVAGKNEQF
TRBV14	TRBJ2-1	ASSPSRHNEQF
TRBV5-4	TRBJ2-3	ASSLAGADTQY
TRBV7-9	TRBJ2-7	ASSSTSTGEGPSYEQY
TRBV10-2	TRBJ1-1	ASSEIGVEAF
TRBV6-4	TRBJ2-1	ASSQGFGTGLF
TRBV2	TRBJ1-1	ASSKGGGYTEAF
TRBV19	TRBJ2-1	ASSILAVSTIGQF
TRBV4-1	TRBJ2-7	ASSYNSWTGDDEQY
TRBV19	TRBJ1-1	ASSLTGNTEAF
TRBV6-6	TRBJ1-1	ASSSGMAF
TRBV4-1	TRBJ2-1	ASSQEGAVSYNEQF
TRBV11-2	TRBJ1-1	ASRYRVAGTEAF
TRBV4-3	TRBJ1-2	ASSQDLTQGANGYT
TRBV7-6	TRBJ2-5	ASSLGWSLAGRQETQY
TRBV9	TRBJ2-1	ASSLRQGSNEQF